This entry lists 24 T cell receptor beta chains sequenced from one sample in a study of response to subunit inactivated influenza vaccine (dated by TCRdb to between 2018 and 2020). Library construction relied on RT-PCR. Sequenced on an Illumina HiSeq 2500. The raw public reads went through TCRdb reprocessing: fastp at Q25, MiXCR clone calling, in-frame beta chains kept. One record per CDR3 amino acid sequence lists the most common genes and DNA. The sample records roughly 650,000 distinct CDR3 sequences, approximately 14% of which are singletons. Less than 9% of the sample belongs to the ten largest clones. Here the sequenced sample was PBMCs from blood, taken around 15 days before vaccination. The source of these receptors is a man over 45 who received an inactivated influenza vaccine. Donor details come from another sample of the same person, matched by shared clones.

This clonotype was found a few times. The CDR3 DNA follows: TGTGCCAGCAGAAAACAGAGGAACACTGAAGCTTTCTTT. Amino acid sequence: CASRKQRNTEAFF. The chain employs TRBV2 and TRBJ1-1; D is undetermined. V lost 6 bases, J lost 1 base, and 9 bases lay in between. This CDR3 contains 13 residues. Per the germline V gene, CDR1 is SNHLY and CDR2 is FYNNEI.

This clonotype was detected only a few times. Here the CDR3 reads CASSERLAGENEQFF. CDR3 coding DNA: TGTGCCAGCAGTGAAAGACTAGCGGGAGAGAATGAGCAGTTCTTC. The J gene is TRBJ2-1, the V gene TRBV2; 12 bases are a match to TRBD2. Losses at the gene ends were 2 bases for V and 7 bases for J; bases not matched to a gene: 3. Germline V gene sequence: CDR1 SNHLY, CDR2 FYNNEI. The CDR3 length is 15 residues.

This clonotype was seen a handful of times. The chain joins TRBV11-2 to TRBJ1-1; 10 positions match TRBD1. The CDR3 sequence is 14 residues long. From germline, CDR1 is SGHAT and CDR2 FQNNGV. Trimming cost V 5 bases and J 11 bases; bases outside gene matches: 11. The CDR3 loop reads CASSRTGGQRVAFF. For the CDR3, the DNA is TGTGCCAGCAGCCGGACAGGGGGGCAAAGAGTGGCTTTCTTT.

The chain links TRBV2 to TRBJ1-2; D possibly corresponds to TRBD1 (5 bases). Germline V CDR1 and CDR2: SNHLY, FYNNEI. V gave up 10 bases and J gave up 4 bases, with 16 bases separating them. The CDR3 is made up of 13 amino acids. The CDR3 DNA reads TGTGCCACCGTACAGGAGCTCCTCTATGGCTACACCTTC. Protein product: CATVQELLYGYTF.

This chain uses TRBV29-1 with TRBJ2-1; 7 bases align to TRBD2. CDR3 length equals 14 residues. J was trimmed by 2 bases and V by 7 bases; bases with no gene match: 8. Germline-derived CDR1 and CDR2 are SQVTM and ANQGSEA. In DNA form, the CDR3 reads TGCAGCGCCCAGCAGCGGGAAACCTACAATGAGCAGTTCTTC. Translation gives CSAQQRETYNEQFF.

This clonotype has only a few counts. V usage is TRBV20-1 and J usage is TRBJ2-1, with TRBD2 matching 7 bases. This CDR3 has 15 residues. Germline CDR1 is DFQATT and CDR2 is SNEGSKA (reference sequence). The V segment lost 3 bases and the J segment 2 bases; nucleotides outside the gene matches: 7. The CDR3 DNA sequence: TGCAGTGCTAGCCGTAGCGGGCGGACCTACAATGAGCAGTTCTTC. Encoded protein: CSASRSGRTYNEQFF.

This clonotype has only a few counts. V gene TRBV29-1 combines with J gene TRBJ2-1; unclear D gene. The V end was cut by 2 bases, the J end by 5 bases, with 10 bases between. The CDR3 totals 13 residues. Germline V gives CDR1 SQVTM, CDR2 ANQGSEA. In DNA, the CDR3 is TGCAGCGTTGAACTCACTAACCACAATGAGCAGTTCTTC. Protein product: CSVELTNHNEQFF.

This clonotype was picked up a small number of times. The chain recombines TRBV4-2 with TRBJ2-3, with TRBD2 identical over 11 bases. The V segment lost 3 bases and the J segment 3 bases; nucleotides outside the gene matches: 11. The CDR3 totals 18 residues. The germline V gene encodes CDR1 LGHNA and CDR2 YNFKEQ. CDR3 nucleotide sequence: TGTGCCAGCAGCCAGGGTAGCGGGGGGGCCCGAAGTACAGATACGCAGTATTTT. This codes for CASSQGSGGARSTDTQYF.

This clonotype was detected ten times or more. This chain uses TRBV18 with TRBJ2-2; D possibly corresponds to TRBD1 (5 bases). The germline V gene has CDR1 KGHSH and CDR2 LQKENI. V lost 3 bases and J 0 bases, leaving 14 bases between the germline ends. This CDR3 region has 17 residues. The CDR3 loop is CASSPPSGAPNTGELFF. In DNA, the CDR3 is TGTGCCAGCTCACCCCCTAGTGGGGCACCGAACACCGGGGAGCTGTTTTTT.

This clonotype showed up just a few times. V usage is TRBV11-1 and J usage is TRBJ2-1, with 8 positions matching TRBD2. CDR1 SGHAT and CDR2 FQDESV come from the germline V gene (reference sequence). The J segment lost 0 bases and the V segment lost 2 bases, leaving 3 bases of the junction unmatched. The CDR3 has 16 amino acids. The CDR3 DNA reads as TGTGCCAGCAGCTTACTAAGCGGGAGCTCCTACAATGAGCAGTTCTTC. Protein: CASSLLSGSSYNEQFF.

The rearrangement joins TRBV27 to TRBJ2-5; D remains unclear. CDR3 size: 15 residues. Germline values: CDR1 MNHEY, CDR2 SMNVEV (reference sequence). V was trimmed by 5 bases and J by 5 bases, leaving 18 bases between them. CDR3 sequence (DNA): TGTGCCAGCAGTCCGTTCGGCACCCCGAGGGAGACCCAGTACTTC. The encoded protein is CASSPFGTPRETQYF.

The V gene is TRBV20-1, the J gene TRBJ1-1; 7 bases fit TRBD1. Germline lookup yields CDR1 DFQATT and CDR2 SNEGSKA (reference sequence). The CDR3 loop spans 14 amino acids. Germline trimming cut 4 bases from V and 0 bases from J; bases unmatched to any gene: 5. The CDR3 bases are TGCAGTGCTACCACAGGGGCCATGAACACTGAAGCTTTCTTT. It specifies CSATTGAMNTEAFF.

This clonotype was detected many times. This chain connects TRBV20-1 to TRBJ2-1, with 7 bases aligning to TRBD2. The length of the CDR3 is 13 residues. The germline V gene encodes CDR1 DFQATT and CDR2 SNEGSKA (reference sequence). J was trimmed by 11 bases and V by 8 bases; bases with no gene match: 15. The CDR3 DNA reads TGCAGTCTTGGGGGAGGGTCTACAGAAAAGCAGTTCTTC. This codes for CSLGGGSTEKQFF.

This chain uses TRBV2 with TRBJ2-7, with 7 bases aligning to TRBD2. J gave up 0 bases and V 8 bases, and 4 bases lay outside the gene matches. From germline, CDR1 is SNHLY and CDR2 FYNNEI. This CDR3 region has 13 residues. The CDR3 DNA reads TGTGCCAGCGGACGGGAGGACTCCTACGAGCAGTACTTC. This translates into CASGREDSYEQYF.

The genes are TRBV20-1 and TRBJ1-6, with no clear D. The germline V gene has CDR1 DFQATT and CDR2 SNEGSKA (reference sequence). This CDR3 is 12 amino acids long. This CDR3 is CIPAGLNSPLHF. In DNA form, the CDR3 reads TGCATTCCTGCGGGGTTAAATTCACCCCTCCACTTT.

V usage is TRBV9 and J usage is TRBJ2-1, with 11 bases matching TRBD1. In germline, CDR1 is SGDLS, CDR2 YYNGEE. The V segment lost 3 bases and the J segment 4 bases; nucleotides outside the gene matches: 3. The CDR3 is made up of 15 amino acids. The CDR3 is CASSAGQGEYNEQFF. DNA of the CDR3: TGTGCCAGCAGCGCGGGACAGGGGGAGTACAATGAGCAGTTCTTC.

The chain links TRBV9 to TRBJ2-7; TRBD2 matches at 7 bases. The CDR3 has 15 amino acids. Germline V gene data show CDR1 as SGDLS and CDR2 as YYNGEE. The V gene end was trimmed by 4 bases and the J gene end by 1 base; junction bases not matched to a gene: 8. This chain's CDR3 is CASSYDASGSYEQYF. CDR3 in DNA: TGTGCCAGCAGCTACGATGCTAGCGGTTCCTACGAGCAGTACTTC. Supplemented by reference TRBV9 and TRBJ2-7, the full variable domain reads DSGVTQTPKHLITATGQRVTLRCSPRSGDLSVYWYQQSLDQGLQFLIQYYNGEERAKGNILERFSAQQFPDLHSELNLSSLELGDSALYFCASSYDASGSYEQYFGPGTRLTVT.

This clonotype has just a few counts. The CDR3 loop reads CASSLPGLAYEQFF. CDR3 nucleotides: TGTGCCAGCAGCTTACCGGGACTAGCATATGAGCAGTTCTTC. The chain couples TRBV7-2 to TRBJ2-1; 9 nucleotides agree with TRBD2. This CDR3 has 14 residues. With V trimmed by 2 bases and J by 8 bases, 4 bases remained unmatched. CDR1 and CDR2 (germline): SGHTA, FQGNSA.

This clonotype was seen more than once but under ten times. CDR3 DNA sequence: TGTGCCAGCAGAAAAGAGGGGCTAGCGGGTCCCTACAATGAGCAGTTCTTC. Its protein is CASRKEGLAGPYNEQFF. The chain joins TRBV7-8 to TRBJ2-1; 8 bases are shared with TRBD2. The CDR3 runs to 17 residues. The V gene's germline CDR1 is SGHVS and CDR2 FQNEAQ. The ends lost 6 bases at V and 2 bases at J; junction bases unmatched: 12.

The CDR3 spells CAISESETSGGEQFF. The CDR3 region has the DNA TGTGCCATCAGTGAGTCTGAGACTAGCGGAGGTGAGCAGTTCTTC. The chain combines TRBV10-3 with TRBJ2-1, with 9 bases aligning to TRBD2. This CDR3 contains 15 residues. Per the germline V gene, CDR1 is ENHRY and CDR2 is SYGVKD. The ends lost 0 bases at V and 9 bases at J; junction bases unmatched: 6.

This clonotype was detected a few times. This chain connects TRBV6-1 to TRBJ2-2, with D perhaps matching TRBD1 or TRBD2 (5 bases each). Per germline, CDR1 MNHNS and CDR2 SASEGT. This CDR3 region has 14 residues. Trimming left V 7 bases short and J 4 bases short, with 13 bases between. CDR3 DNA: TGTGCCAGCAAGTCGAGGGGCGGCACCGGGGAGCTGTTTTTT. Translating it yields CASKSRGGTGELFF.

This chain links TRBV6-2 or TRBV6-3 with TRBJ2-7, with a possible D match to TRBD1 (5 bases). V gave up 1 base and J gave up 3 bases, with 7 bases separating them. Germline V gives CDR1 MNHEY, CDR2 SVGEGT. The CDR3 has 13 amino acids. The CDR3, as DNA: TGTGCCAGCAGTTACTATGACAGCTACGAGCAGTACTTC. Residues: CASSYYDSYEQYF.

This clonotype was found a few times. The chain employs TRBV12-3 or TRBV12-4 and TRBJ2-2; 7 bases map to TRBD2. The ends lost 3 bases at V and 7 bases at J; junction bases unmatched: 11. The CDR3 length is 16 residues. The CDR3: CASSFQYGGTNGELFF. DNA for the CDR3: TGTGCCAGCAGTTTTCAATACGGCGGGACTAACGGGGAGCTGTTTTTT.

The chain links TRBV18 to TRBJ1-5; D unclear. Trimming cost V 1 base and J 9 bases, with 13 bases left between them. CDR1 is KGHSH, CDR2 LQKENI, per germline. This CDR3 contains 14 residues. CDR3 protein: CASSPQGSAGPQHF. The CDR3 DNA follows: TGTGCCAGCTCACCACAAGGCAGTGCCGGGCCCCAGCATTTT.